This TCR beta chain was retrieved from a study of T cell repertoires in cytomegalovirus infection. Turning to the study itself: Matching HLA type and CMV infection were both indicated by public TCR beta signatures.

CDR3 length: 15 residues. The germline V gene has CDR1 MNHEY and CDR2 SMNVEV (reference sequence). With 4 bases removed from V and 1 base from J, the gap between germline ends came to 12 bases. This clonotype was recorded at least ten times. Its target is unknown. The study's findings and limits: HLA-C-restricted CMV clonotypes gave the most frequent clonotype in two of eight donors. CMV carriers having the relevant HLA were flagged by cumulative public TCR beta family frequency.

TCRdb fed the reads into MiXCR, producing one record per CDR3 protein. Of approximately 500,000 distinct CDR3 sequences in the sample, about 15% were seen once. The gene calls are TRBV27 and TRBJ2-3; D could derive from TRBD1 or TRBD2 (5 bases each). The sequenced material came from CD8+ T cells from PBMCs. This TCR was sampled from a human donor in good health (CMV status not recorded). Some clones in this sample may be carry-over from other donors' samples. The CDR3 DNA reads TGTGCCAGCAGTTGGGACCGAGGGGGCACAGATACGCAGTATTTT. Translating it yields CASSWDRGGTDTQYF.